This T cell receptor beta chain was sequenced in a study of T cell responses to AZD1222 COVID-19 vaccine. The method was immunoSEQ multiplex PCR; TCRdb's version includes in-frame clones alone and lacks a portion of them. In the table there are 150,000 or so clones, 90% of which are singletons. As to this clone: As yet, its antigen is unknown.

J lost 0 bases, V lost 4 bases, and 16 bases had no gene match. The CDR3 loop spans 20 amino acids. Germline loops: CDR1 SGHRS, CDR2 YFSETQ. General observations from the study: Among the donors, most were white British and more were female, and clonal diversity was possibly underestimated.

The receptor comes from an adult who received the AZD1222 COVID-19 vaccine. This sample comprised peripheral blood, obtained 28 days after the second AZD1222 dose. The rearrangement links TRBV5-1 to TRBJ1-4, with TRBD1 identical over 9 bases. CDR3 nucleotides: TGCGCCAGCAGCCCTTACCGGGGGACAGGGACTGGAACAACTAATGAAAAACTGTTTTTT. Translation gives CASSPYRGTGTGTTNEKLFF.